Below are 17 T cell receptor beta chains sequenced from a single sample in a study of tumor and adjacent non-tumor tissue in lung cancer. This sample's RNA came from whole unsorted tissue. The library came from three nested PCR rounds adapted from ARM-PCR protocols. TCRdb fed the multiplex PCR reads into MiXCR, producing one record per CDR3 protein. The sample holds under 250,000 distinct CDR3 sequences, 71% seen once. The sample was lung tumor tissue. These TCRs come from a man aged 55 to 69 with non-small cell lung cancer.

This clonotype was counted a few times. The junction departs from germline at one end; a sequencing error may be responsible. The chain is built from TRBV4-3 and TRBJ2-1, with 11 bases aligning to TRBD2. Germline V CDR1 and CDR2: LGHNA, YSLEER. The CDR3 is 16 residues long. CDR3 coding DNA: TGCGACAGCAGCCAACCTGGGACTAGCGGAAACAATGAGCAGTTCTTC. Amino acids: CDSSQPGTSGNNEQFF.

Comment on this clonotype: Without the conserved terminal phenylalanine or tryptophan, this CDR3 likely stems from a read error. This chain uses TRBV11-2 with TRBJ2-7; D may correspond to TRBD1 or TRBD2 (5 bases each). This CDR3 comprises 16 residues. Germline loops: CDR1 SGHAT, CDR2 FQNNGV. V was clipped by 3 bases and J by 4 bases, with 19 bases between them. CDR3 in DNA: TGTGCCAGCAGCTTTAGGTCGTCGGGTGAGGGGTACGAGCAGTACTTA. It encodes CASSFRSSGEGYEQYL.

This clonotype has just one count. Its ends do not fully match the called genes, so a read error is possible. The rearrangement links TRBV29-1 to TRBJ1-1, with D tentatively TRBD1 (5 bases). CDR3 length: 13 residues. From germline, CDR1 is SQVTM and CDR2 ANQGSEA. The CDR3 reads CSVKWWGSYEAIF. The CDR3, as DNA: TGCAGCGTTAAATGGTGGGGGTCATATGAAGCTATCTTT.

This clonotype was observed at least ten times. The chain has TRBV20-1 and TRBJ2-7; 10 positions match TRBD2. This CDR3 has 13 residues. Germline V lookup: CDR1 DFQATT, CDR2 SNEGSKA (reference sequence). V lost 5 bases, J lost 6 bases, and 7 bases stayed unmatched. In DNA form, the CDR3 reads TGCAGTGCTGGGGGTAGCGGGGGGCGCGAGCAGTACTTC. It specifies CSAGGSGGREQYF.

V is TRBV20-1 and J is TRBJ1-5; weak D call: TRBD1 (6 bases). The CDR3 is 16 amino acids. The germline V gene has CDR1 DFQATT and CDR2 SNEGSKA (reference sequence). Trimming removed 5 bases at V and 3 bases at J, with 20 bases between. The CDR3 region is CSAEKIGGGPNQPQHF. The CDR3 DNA reads TGCAGTGCTGAAAAAATTGGGGGGGGGCCCAATCAGCCCCAGCATTTT.

This clonotype was counted once. This may be a read error, as it is one base from a much larger clone. This sequence joins TRBV20-1 and TRBJ1-2, with TRBD1 identical over 7 bases. J was trimmed by 8 bases and V by 6 bases; bases with no gene match: 12. Germline lookup yields CDR1 DFQATT and CDR2 SNEGSKA (reference sequence). The CDR3 is 13 residues long. CDR3 in DNA: TGCAGTGCCAGAACAACAGGGGAGGGCGGCTACACCTTC. Encoded protein: CSARTTGEGGYTF.

The J gene is TRBJ1-1, the V gene TRBV12-3 or TRBV12-4, with D tentatively TRBD1 (5 bases). V was trimmed by 5 bases and J by 10 bases, leaving 20 bases between them. The CDR3 loop spans 14 amino acids. CDR3 residues: CASSPTGGARGAFF. CDR3 sequence (DNA): TGTGCCAGCAGTCCCACCGGTGGGGCTCGGGGAGCTTTCTTT.

Worth noting for this clonotype: Since no conserved phenylalanine or tryptophan closes the CDR3, a read error is the likely cause. The chain combines TRBV11-2 with TRBJ1-1, with D perhaps TRBD1 (5 bases). Germline loops: CDR1 SGHAT, CDR2 FQNNGV. This CDR3 is built from 14 residues. The chain's CDR3 is CVRSLIGRGTEAFY. CDR3 in DNA: TGTGTCAGAAGCTTAATCGGGAGGGGCACTGAAGCTTTCTAT.

With respect to this clonotype: This clone may be a read error of a much larger clone one base away. The chain links TRBV12-3 or TRBV12-4 to TRBJ2-1; 8 bases are shared with TRBD2. The CDR3 has 14 residues. The CDR3 bases are TGTGCCAGCAGTTTATCGGCGGGAGGCAATGAGCACTTCTTC. Its translation: CASSLSAGGNEHFF.

About this clonotype: A read error may explain this, as a much larger clone is one base away. The genes are TRBV2 and TRBJ2-7; no clear D. V lost 4 bases, J lost 6 bases, and 10 bases lay in between. This CDR3 is 12 amino acids long. CDR1 SNHLY and CDR2 FYNNEI come from the germline V gene. Here the CDR3 reads CASSGGPFEQYF. CDR3 in DNA: TGTGCCAGCAGTGGCGGACCCTTCGAGCAGTACTTC.

Turning to this clonotype: A much larger clone is a single base away; this may be a read error. V gene TRBV5-6 combines with J gene TRBJ1-1; D might be TRBD1 (5 bases). The CDR3 is 14 residues long. Germline V lookup: CDR1 SGHDT, CDR2 YYEEEE. In DNA, the CDR3 is TGTACCAGCAGCTACCGGGACGGGGGAGCTGAAGCTTTCTTT. Protein product: CTSSYRDGGAEAFF.

The gene calls are TRBV6-6 and TRBJ2-7; TRBD1 might be the D (5 bases). There are 16 residues in the CDR3. Germline CDR1 and CDR2: MNHNY and SVGAGI (reference sequence). Deletions cut 8 bases from V and 1 base from J, with 21 bases between. CDR3 DNA sequence: TGTGCCAGCTCCCCCCTGACAGAGCTCCAGTCCTACGAGCAGTACTTC. It translates to CASSPLTELQSYEQYF.

This clonotype was observed a handful of times. One end of the junction is discordant with germline, which a read error may explain. The J gene is TRBJ2-5, the V gene TRBV6-5; weak D call: TRBD2 (7 bases). Per germline, CDR1 MNHEY and CDR2 SVGAGI. CDR3 length: 14 amino acids. The CDR3 region is CASSGAGTAGAQHF. The CDR3 DNA sequence: TGTGCCAGCAGTGGTGCCGGGACCGCGGGGGCCCAGCACTTC.

On this clonotype: This sequence may be a read error, since a much larger clone differs from it by one base. The chain couples TRBV4-2 to TRBJ2-3; 10 bases map to TRBD2. Germline trimming cut 4 bases from V and 6 bases from J; bases unmatched to any gene: 7. Germline values: CDR1 LGHNA, CDR2 YNFKEQ. The CDR3 is 15 residues long. CDR3 sequence: CASSPPGTSDDTQYF. CDR3 DNA: TGTGCCAGCAGCCCTCCCGGGACTAGCGATGATACGCAGTATTTT.

Turning to this clonotype: The junction departs from germline at one end; a sequencing error may be responsible. V is TRBV5-4 and J is TRBJ2-6; D possibly corresponds to TRBD1 (5 bases). The CDR3 sequence is 14 residues long. CDR1 is SGHNT, CDR2 YYREEE, per germline (reference sequence). CDR3 bases: TGTGTCAGCAGCCCCACCTCTGGGGCCAACGTCCTGATTTTC. Translating gives CVSSPTSGANVLIF.

This clonotype was counted ten times or more. The chain carries TRBV20-1 and TRBJ2-4, with a weak D call TRBD2 (6 bases). The CDR3 is 12 residues long. CDR1 and CDR2 from the germline V gene are DFQATT and SNEGSKA (reference sequence). V was trimmed by 0 bases and J by 7 bases, leaving 7 bases between them. The CDR3 region has the DNA TGCAGTGCTAGAGATGGGAGGAACATTCAGTACTTC. Residues: CSARDGRNIQYF.

The chain is built from TRBV2 and TRBJ2-7, with D possibly being TRBD1 (6 bases). Germline V gene lookup returns CDR1 SNHLY and CDR2 FYNNEI. The CDR3 contains 12 residues. V was shortened by 4 bases and J by 6 bases, with 10 bases between the two germline ends. The CDR3 DNA follows: TGTGCCAGCAGTGTACAGGGCTTCGAGCAGTACTTC. This translates into CASSVQGFEQYF. The complete variable domain, with remaining parts taken from reference TRBV2 and TRBJ2-7, reads EPEVTQTPSHQVTQMGQEVILRCVPISNHLYFYWYRQILGQKVEFLVSFYNNEISEKSEIFDDQFSVERPDGSNFTLKIRSTKLEDSAMYFCASSVQGFEQYFGPGTRLTVT.